Each of the 25 T cell receptor beta chains below was sequenced from the same sample in a study of graft-versus-host responses after intestinal transplantation listed by TCRdb under 2021. Receptor amplification or capture employed the immunoSEQ multiplex PCR assay. TCRdb provides this immuneACCESS table in a form limited to in-frame rearrangements. Some clones are lacking; in checked studies, under half of them reflect an unresolved V gene, and why the rest are absent is not known. The sample table lists more than 95,000 clones, roughly 87% of them with a count of one. The ten largest clones represent about 0.9% of the sample. Their antigens are not known. The time point label corresponds to: cells obtained before transplantation from donor or recipient. The starting material was unstimulated CD4+ T cells sorted from spleen or lymph node cells, obtained before intestinal transplant. The source of these receptors is a human donor who received an intestinal transplant.

The chain carries TRBV29-1 and TRBJ1-5, with 9 bases aligning to TRBD1. The CDR3 spans 18 residues. CDR1 is SQVTM, CDR2 ANQGSEA, per germline. The trim removed 2 bases at V and 5 bases at J, leaving 16 bases unmatched. The CDR3 sequence: CSVESSRDREGRDQPQHF. In nucleotides, the CDR3 is TGCAGCGTTGAAAGTTCCCGGGACAGGGAGGGTCGGGATCAGCCCCAGCATTTT.

This rearrangement joins TRBV7-6 to TRBJ2-2; D is unresolved. The CDR3 runs to 13 residues. Trimming shortened V by 5 bases and J by 6 bases, and 10 bases separated the two germline ends. Germline V gene sequence: CDR1 SGHVS, CDR2 FNYEAQ. The CDR3 DNA follows: TGTGCCAGCAGCGCCGGTCCTTCCGGGGAGCTGTTTTTT. Translated: CASSAGPSGELFF.

The chain couples TRBV28 to TRBJ2-1, with 8 bases that match TRBD1. The CDR3 covers 12 residues. The junction had 8 bases not matched to a gene; V was cut back by 7 bases and J by 12 bases. Germline CDR1 and CDR2: MDHEN and SYDVKM. The DNA for the CDR3 is TGTGCCAGCAACCCAGGACAGGGTAGGCAGTTCTTC. It encodes CASNPGQGRQFF.

The J gene is TRBJ1-6, the V gene TRBV7-9, with D hard to call. The CDR3 sequence is 15 residues long. V was pared by 1 base and J by 7 bases, with 11 bases between. CDR1 is SEHNR and CDR2 is FQNEAQ in the germline V gene (reference sequence). CDR3 coding DNA: TGTGCCAGCAGCTTAGGCAGCTCCGGCAATTCACCCCTCCACTTT. This translates into CASSLGSSGNSPLHF.

This clone has a single count. V is TRBV5-6 and J is TRBJ2-7, with D tentatively TRBD2 (5 bases). V was pared by 3 bases and J by 2 bases, with 18 bases between. This CDR3 is built from 16 residues. Germline V CDR1 and CDR2: SGHDT, YYEEEE. The CDR3 bases are TGTGCCAGCAGCTCCGCAATCCTGGACTCCCCCTACGAGCAGTACTTC. This translates into CASSSAILDSPYEQYF.

The chain links TRBV29-1 to TRBJ2-3; D unclear. The CDR3 contains 12 residues. V lost 8 bases and J 0 bases, leaving 9 bases between the germline ends. The germline CDR1 and CDR2 sequences are SQVTM and ANQGSEA. The CDR3 DNA reads TGCAGCAACAAGGACAGCACAGATACGCAGTATTTT. It yields the protein CSNKDSTDTQYF.

This clone was counted once. The gene calls are TRBV10-2 and TRBJ2-7; D call uncertain. The CDR3 is 15 amino acids. CDR1 and CDR2 (germline): WSHSY, SAAADI. The ends were cut back, 3 bases at V and 2 bases at J, with 14 bases in the middle. As DNA, the CDR3 is TGCGCCAGCAGTGATTCCCAAACTCCCACCTACGAGCAGTACTTC. Protein: CASSDSQTPTYEQYF.

The rearrangement uses TRBV7-6 and TRBJ1-1; D ambiguous. V lost 0 bases, J lost 5 bases, and 7 bases lay in between. Germline CDR1 SGHVS, CDR2 FNYEAQ. The CDR3 runs to 13 residues. CDR3 bases: TGTGCCAGCAGCTTAGCTCGTGGGACTGAAGCTTTCTTT. Protein: CASSLARGTEAFF.

This chain links TRBV10-3 with TRBJ2-2, with TRBD1 matching 8 bases. The V segment lost 2 bases and the J segment 1 base; nucleotides outside the gene matches: 0. This CDR3 comprises 15 residues. Germline-derived CDR1 and CDR2 are ENHRY and SYGVKD. The CDR3 here is CAISEGQGNTGELFF. CDR3 nucleotide sequence: TGTGCCATCAGTGAGGGACAGGGGAACACCGGGGAGCTGTTTTTT.

J is TRBJ2-5 and V is TRBV4-2; 7 bases align to TRBD2. Germline values: CDR1 LGHNA, CDR2 YNFKEQ. This CDR3 is 18 amino acids long. The V segment lost 0 bases and the J segment 1 base; nucleotides outside the gene matches: 11. The CDR3 spells CASSQEEGTSAFQETQYF. The CDR3 DNA reads TGTGCCAGCAGCCAAGAGGAGGGAACTAGCGCCTTCCAAGAGACCCAGTACTTC.

The chain combines TRBV27 with TRBJ2-7; tentative D call: TRBD1 (6 bases). With 6 bases removed from V and 3 bases from J, the gap between germline ends came to 15 bases. Germline assignment: CDR1 MNHEY and CDR2 SMNVEV (reference sequence). This CDR3 is 14 amino acids long. The CDR3 bases are TGTGCCAGCAGGAGCCACAGGGACGGCTACGAGCAGTACTTC. Its protein is CASRSHRDGYEQYF.

CDR3: CAIRGLASTDTQYF. The CDR3 DNA sequence: TGTGCCATCAGGGGACTGGCTAGCACAGATACGCAGTATTTT. The chain couples TRBV10-3 to TRBJ2-3; D is perhaps TRBD2 (6 bases). V lost 6 bases, J lost 0 bases, and 10 bases lay in between. This CDR3 is 14 amino acids long. CDR1 and CDR2 from the germline V gene are ENHRY and SYGVKD.

The rearrangement joins TRBV11-2 to TRBJ1-1, with unresolved D. The CDR3 runs to 14 residues. Trimming cost V 0 bases and J 0 bases, with 5 bases left between them. The germline CDR1 and CDR2 sequences are SGHAT and FQNNGV. The CDR3 protein is CASSLERVNTEAFF. Written as DNA, the CDR3 is TGTGCCAGCAGCTTAGAGAGGGTGAACACTGAAGCTTTCTTT.

V and J are TRBV12-5 and TRBJ2-5; a possible D gene is TRBD2 (5 bases). CDR1 and CDR2 from the germline V gene are LGHNT and FRNRAP. The CDR3 consists of 11 residues. Trimming took 4 bases from V and 7 from J, leaving 7 bases between them. The chain's CDR3 is CASGSGGTQYF. Here the CDR3 DNA reads TGTGCTAGTGGTTCCGGAGGGACCCAGTACTTC.

In regard to this clone: It is unclear where the CDR3 begins or ends on the DNA, so no DNA is shown, and the CDR3 is as TCRdb lists it. The chain couples TRBV21-1 to TRBJ2-3; the tabulated D call, TRBD2, remains unverified against the DNA. TRBV21-1 counts as a pseudogene. A total of 14 residues make up the CDR3, ends included. CDR3 sequence reads: CAIRVAGGSDTQYF.

V and J are TRBV6-5 and TRBJ2-7; TRBD1 matches at 8 bases. Germline CDR1 MNHEY, CDR2 SVGAGI. V dropped 3 bases and J dropped 2; count of bases not matched to a gene: 3. The CDR3 has 14 amino acids. As DNA, the CDR3 is TGTGCCAGCAGTTATGCAGGGGGCCCCTACGAGCAGTACTTC. Translating gives CASSYAGGPYEQYF.

The rearrangement uses TRBV7-2 and TRBJ2-3; TRBD2 matches at 7 bases. V lost 0 bases and J lost 1; bases outside the gene matches: 10. This CDR3 contains 18 residues. Germline CDR1 reads SGHTA; CDR2 reads FQGNSA. CDR3 in amino acids: CASSLALGLAEGTDTQYF. In DNA form, the CDR3 reads TGTGCCAGCAGCTTAGCTTTAGGGCTAGCGGAAGGCACAGATACGCAGTATTTT.

This clone was counted only a few times. This rearrangement joins TRBV7-9 to TRBJ1-2; D is unclear. CDR3 length: 13 amino acids. Germline CDR1 is SEHNR and CDR2 is FQNEAQ (reference sequence). Trimming removed 5 bases from V and 5 bases from J, with 12 bases in between. CDR3 sequence (DNA): TGTGCCAGCAGCACCCTACCCGGATATGGCTACACCTTC. This codes for CASSTLPGYGYTF.

CDR3: CASTLDGSNSPLHF. CDR3 DNA: TGTGCCAGCACCCTGGACGGCTCCAATTCACCCCTCCACTTT. The chain is built from TRBV6-5 and TRBJ1-6; no firm D call. Germline V gene lookup returns CDR1 MNHEY and CDR2 SVGAGI. The CDR3 contains 14 residues. V lost 7 bases and J 7 bases, leaving 14 bases between the germline ends.

This clone was observed a single time. This rearrangement joins TRBV2 to TRBJ2-1; TRBD1 matches at 7 bases. There are 14 residues in the CDR3. The V segment lost 6 bases and the J segment 6 bases; nucleotides outside the gene matches: 8. From germline, CDR1 is SNHLY and CDR2 FYNNEI. The CDR3 DNA reads TGTGCCAGCAGGAACAGACAGGGTTTCAATGAGCAGTTCTTC. It yields the protein CASRNRQGFNEQFF.

V usage is TRBV7-2 and J usage is TRBJ2-1; D remains ambiguous. The V end was cut by 5 bases, the J end by 10 bases, with 9 bases between. Germline V gives CDR1 SGHTA, CDR2 FQGNSA. This CDR3 is built from 11 residues. CDR3 nucleotides: TGTGCCAGCAGCCCCCAGCTGGAGCAGTTCTTC. Its translation is CASSPQLEQFF.

J is TRBJ1-5 and V is TRBV18; D is undetermined. In germline, CDR1 is KGHSH, CDR2 LQKENI. The CDR3 consists of 16 residues. V was shortened by 3 bases and J by 10 bases, with 22 bases between the two germline ends. CDR3 amino acids: CASSPEDAKGIIPQHF. CDR3 DNA: TGTGCCAGCTCACCGGAGGACGCCAAAGGGATCATACCCCAGCATTTT.

The V and J genes are TRBV12-5 and TRBJ2-1; 8 bases are shared with TRBD2. Looked up from germline, CDR1 is LGHNT and CDR2 is FRNRAP. Losses at the gene ends were 0 bases for V and 7 bases for J; bases not matched to a gene: 5. CDR3 length equals 15 residues. The CDR3: CASGLVLRGGNEQFF. The CDR3 DNA sequence: TGTGCTAGTGGTTTGGTACTCCGGGGGGGGAATGAGCAGTTCTTC.

This chain joins TRBV6-6 and TRBJ2-7; 9 nucleotides match TRBD1. The junction had 12 bases not matched to a gene; V was cut back by 6 bases and J by 6 bases. The germline CDR1 and CDR2 sequences are MNHNY and SVGAGI (reference sequence). The CDR3 is made up of 15 amino acids. The CDR3 spells CASRDPGQGLFEQYF. The CDR3 DNA is TGTGCCAGCAGGGACCCGGGACAGGGCCTGTTCGAGCAGTACTTC.

The chain employs TRBV2 and TRBJ2-3; D is unresolved. V was trimmed by 0 bases and J by 6 bases, leaving 4 bases between them. Germline values: CDR1 SNHLY, CDR2 FYNNEI. The CDR3 sequence is 12 residues long. DNA for the CDR3: TGTGCCAGCAGTGAAGCGGGGGATACGCAGTATTTT. This gives the protein CASSEAGDTQYF.